These 8 T cell receptor beta chains originate from one sample sequenced in a study of technical replicates of blood from a handful of donors. Some clones are missing from TCRdb's copy, which holds only in-frame ones; the method was immunoSEQ multiplex PCR. Among around 69,000 clones, approximately 96% were seen once, and the ten largest hold approximately 0.2%. The sample consisted of T cells isolated from PBMCs. The receptors shown here come from a human donor in good health.

The rearrangement joins TRBV11-3 to TRBJ1-1; weak D call: TRBD1 (5 bases). The germline V gene encodes CDR1 SGHNT and CDR2 YENEEA. Trimming shortened V by 3 bases and J by 6 bases, and 11 bases separated the two germline ends. CDR3 length equals 13 residues. The CDR3 DNA sequence: TGTGCCAGCAGCTTGCAGGGAGGCGCTGAAGCTTTCTTT. Translated, it gives CASSLQGGAEAFF.

CDR3 in amino acids: CASSQSGRGADTQYF. The CDR3 region has the DNA TGTGCCAGCAGCCAATCCGGGAGGGGGGCAGATACGCAGTATTTT. V usage is TRBV14 and J usage is TRBJ2-3; the match to TRBD2 covers 8 bases. Germline loops: CDR1 SGHDN, CDR2 FVKESK. Germline trimming cut 2 bases from V and 4 bases from J; bases unmatched to any gene: 5. This CDR3 has 15 residues.

The chain has TRBV5-1 and TRBJ2-5; 11 bases are shared with TRBD1. The CDR3 loop spans 16 amino acids. Germline assignment: CDR1 SGHRS and CDR2 YFSETQ. J was trimmed by 4 bases and V by 4 bases; bases with no gene match: 9. The CDR3 here is CASSQNTGTGGETQYF. CDR3 bases: TGCGCCAGCAGCCAGAACACCGGGACAGGGGGAGAGACCCAGTACTTC.

The chain is built from TRBV19 and TRBJ1-5; 12 bases align to TRBD1. Trimming took 3 bases from V and 3 from J; bases not matched to a gene: 6. Germline CDR1 is LNHDA and CDR2 is SQIVND (reference sequence). The length of the CDR3 is 17 residues. The CDR3, as DNA: TGTGCCAGTAGTATGTCAGAGGGACAGGGGGCCAATCAGCCCCAGCATTTT. Its protein is CASSMSEGQGANQPQHF. Full variable domain (missing parts from reference TRBV19 and TRBJ1-5): DGGITQSPKYLFRKEGQNVTLSCEQNLNHDAMYWYRQDPGQGLRLIYYSQIVNDFQKGDIAEGYSVSREKKESFPLTVTSAQKNPTAFYLCASSMSEGQGANQPQHFGDGTRLSIL.

The V gene is TRBV19, the J gene TRBJ1-2, with a weak D call TRBD1 (6 bases). Germline lookup yields CDR1 LNHDA and CDR2 SQIVND (reference sequence). V lost 8 bases, J lost 3 bases, and 13 bases lay in between. The length of the CDR3 is 13 residues. This CDR3 reads CASRQAEDYGYTF. The DNA for the CDR3 is TGTGCCAGTCGACAGGCAGAAGACTATGGCTACACCTTC.

V is TRBV7-9 and J is TRBJ1-1; TRBD1 aligns across 8 bases. Looked up from germline, CDR1 is SEHNR and CDR2 is FQNEAQ (reference sequence). CDR3 length: 13 amino acids. With V trimmed by 5 bases and J by 11 bases, 10 bases remained unmatched. The CDR3 bases are TGTGCCAGCAGCCTCAGACAGGGGCGAGAGGCTTTCTTT. This codes for CASSLRQGREAFF.

The rearrangement uses TRBV13 and TRBJ1-2; D possibly corresponds to TRBD1 (5 bases). Germline V CDR1 and CDR2: PRHDT, FYEKMQ (reference sequence). Deletions cut 5 bases from V and 4 bases from J, with 20 bases between. The CDR3 length is 16 residues. The CDR3 loop is CASSRSSRQGGYGYTF. The CDR3 bases are TGTGCCAGCAGCCGATCTTCCCGGCAGGGAGGCTATGGCTACACCTTC.

This rearrangement joins TRBV18 to TRBJ2-5; TRBD1 aligns across 10 bases. The V gene end was trimmed by 4 bases and the J gene end by 5 bases; junction bases not matched to a gene: 4. Germline V gene lookup returns CDR1 KGHSH and CDR2 LQKENI. The CDR3 is 14 residues long. This chain's CDR3 is CASSLGTGAETQYF. The CDR3 bases are TGTGCCAGCTCACTCGGGACAGGGGCCGAGACCCAGTACTTC.